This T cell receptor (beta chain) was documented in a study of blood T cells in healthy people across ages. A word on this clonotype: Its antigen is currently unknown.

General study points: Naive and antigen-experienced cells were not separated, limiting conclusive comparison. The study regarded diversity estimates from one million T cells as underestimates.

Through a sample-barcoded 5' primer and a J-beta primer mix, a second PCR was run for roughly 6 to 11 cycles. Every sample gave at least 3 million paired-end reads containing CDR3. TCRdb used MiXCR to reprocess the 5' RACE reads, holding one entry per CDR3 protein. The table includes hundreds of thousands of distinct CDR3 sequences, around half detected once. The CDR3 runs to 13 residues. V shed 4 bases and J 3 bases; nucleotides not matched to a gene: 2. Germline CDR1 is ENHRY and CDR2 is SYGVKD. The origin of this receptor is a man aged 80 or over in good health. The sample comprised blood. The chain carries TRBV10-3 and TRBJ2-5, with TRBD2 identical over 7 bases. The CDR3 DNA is TGTGCCATCAGTGTTGCGGGGGAAGAGACCCAGTACTTC. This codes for CAISVAGEETQYF.